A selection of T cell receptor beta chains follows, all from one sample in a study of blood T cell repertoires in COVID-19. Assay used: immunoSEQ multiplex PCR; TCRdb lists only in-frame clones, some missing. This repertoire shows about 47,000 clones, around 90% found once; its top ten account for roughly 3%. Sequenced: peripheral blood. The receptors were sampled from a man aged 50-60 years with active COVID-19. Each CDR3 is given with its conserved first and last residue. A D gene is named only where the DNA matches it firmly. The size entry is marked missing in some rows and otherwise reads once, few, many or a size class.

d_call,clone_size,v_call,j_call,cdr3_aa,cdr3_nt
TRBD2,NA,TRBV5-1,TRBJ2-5,CASSLGGLQETQYF,TGCGCCAGCAGCTTGGGGGGACTACAAGAGACCCAGTACTTC
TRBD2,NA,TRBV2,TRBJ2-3,CASSDPEGTSGAPSTDTQYF,TGTGCCAGCAGTGATCCTGAGGGGACTAGCGGGGCTCCTAGCACAGATACGCAGTATTTT
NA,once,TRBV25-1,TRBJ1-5,CASSDAQGPNQPQHF,TGTGCCAGCAGTGACGCCCAGGGCCCCAATCAGCCCCAGCATTTT
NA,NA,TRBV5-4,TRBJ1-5,CASSLQGGNQPQHF,TGTGCCAGCAGCTTACAGGGTGGCAATCAGCCCCAGCATTTT
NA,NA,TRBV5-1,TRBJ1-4,CASSWGVAGEKLFF,TGCGCCAGCAGCTGGGGAGTGGCCGGTGAAAAACTGTTTTTT
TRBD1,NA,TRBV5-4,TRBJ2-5,CASSSGDRQETQYF,TGTGCCAGCAGCTCGGGGGACAGGCAAGAGACCCAGTACTTC
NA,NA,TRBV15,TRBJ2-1,CATSRTRVSDYNEQFF,TGTGCCACCAGCAGAACTCGGGTCTCGGATTACAATGAGCAGTTCTTC
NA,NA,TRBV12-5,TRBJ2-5,CASGFSTGRRETQYF,TGTGCTAGTGGTTTCTCAACAGGGCGGAGAGAGACCCAGTACTTC
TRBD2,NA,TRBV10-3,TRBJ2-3,CAISGRGGDTQYF,TGTGCCATCAGCGGGAGGGGAGGGGATACGCAGTATTTT
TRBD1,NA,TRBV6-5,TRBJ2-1,CASSQDRGHNNEQFF,TGTGCCAGCAGCCAAGACAGGGGGCATAACAATGAGCAGTTCTTC
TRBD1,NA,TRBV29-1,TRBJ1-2,CSGGTGVGYGYTF,TGCAGCGGTGGGACAGGGGTTGGCTATGGCTACACCTTC
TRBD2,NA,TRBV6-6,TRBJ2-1,CASSYGRTSQFF,TGTGCCAGCAGTTACGGGCGGACTAGTCAGTTCTTC
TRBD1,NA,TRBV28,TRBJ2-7,CASSDRGEQYF,TGTGCCAGCAGCGACAGGGGTGAGCAGTACTTC
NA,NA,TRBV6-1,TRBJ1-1,CASSESRGANTEAFF,TGTGCCAGCAGTGAGTCGCGGGGGGCAAACACTGAAGCTTTCTTT
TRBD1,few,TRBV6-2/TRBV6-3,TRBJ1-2,CASSSVDRDGYTF,TGTGCCAGCAGTTCAGTTGACAGGGACGGCTACACCTTC
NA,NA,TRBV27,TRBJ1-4,CASSQGHEKLFF,TGTGCCAGCAGCCAGGGTCATGAAAAACTGTTTTTT
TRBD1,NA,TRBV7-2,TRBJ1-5,CASRAAGTGNQPQHF,TGTGCCAGCAGGGCAGCCGGGACAGGGAATCAGCCCCAGCATTTT
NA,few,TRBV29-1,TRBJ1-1,CSVRTLNTEAFF,TGCAGCGTTCGTACATTGAACACTGAAGCTTTCTTT
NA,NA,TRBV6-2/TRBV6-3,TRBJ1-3,CASSYFGLDTIYF,TGTGCCAGCAGTTACTTCGGTCTCGACACCATATATTTT
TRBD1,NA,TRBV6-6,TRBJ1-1,CASSTGAEAFF,TGTGCCAGCAGCACAGGGGCTGAAGCTTTCTTT
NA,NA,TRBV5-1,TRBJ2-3,CASSLWRERTDTQYF,TGCGCCAGCAGCTTATGGCGGGAACGCACAGATACGCAGTATTTT
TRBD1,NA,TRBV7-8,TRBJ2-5,CASSLAPAGTGAETQYF,TGTGCCAGCAGCTTAGCTCCCGCCGGGACAGGGGCTGAGACCCAGTACTTC
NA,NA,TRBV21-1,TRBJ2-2,CARVGAGANTGELFF,NA
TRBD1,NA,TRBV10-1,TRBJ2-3,CASNSLKRTGGTDTQYF,TGCGCCAGCAATTCACTAAAAAGGACAGGGGGCACAGATACGCAGTATTTT
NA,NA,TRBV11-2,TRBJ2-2,CASSLVSVTGELFF,TGTGCCAGCAGCTTAGTGTCGGTTACCGGGGAGCTGTTTTTT
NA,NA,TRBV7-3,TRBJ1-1,CASSSRGATPEAFF,TGTGCCAGCAGCTCCAGGGGTGCAACCCCAGAAGCTTTCTTT
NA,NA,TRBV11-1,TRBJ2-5,CASSFGSQETQYF,TGTGCCAGCAGCTTTGGCAGCCAAGAGACCCAGTACTTC
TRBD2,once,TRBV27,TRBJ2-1,CASSPKGLAVYNEQFF,TGTGCCAGCAGTCCAAAGGGACTAGCGGTCTACAATGAGCAGTTCTTC